This TCR beta chain was captured by sequencing in a study of OX40 agonist ivuxolimab in advanced cancers. Germline V gene data show CDR1 as SGHKS and CDR2 as YYEKEE (reference sequence). The CDR3 covers 15 residues. V lost 2 bases and J lost 2; bases outside the gene matches: 3. Sequenced by immunoSEQ multiplex PCR; TCRdb stores in-frame clones only, minus some. The repertoire holds 150,000 to 190,000 clones, roughly 94% seen once, with around 0.28% in the top ten. This receptor was identified in an adult with an advanced solid tumor such as melanoma, head and neck, liver or kidney cancer. This specimen was CD4+ or CD8+ T cells sorted from blood, taken in a trial of the OX40 agonist ivuxolimab. V is TRBV5-5 and J is TRBJ1-3, with TRBD1 matching 8 bases. The chain's CDR3 is CASSLIQGAGNTIYF. In DNA form, the CDR3 reads TGTGCCAGCAGCTTAATACAGGGGGCTGGAAACACCATATATTTT.